This TCR beta chain was documented in a study of CD8 T cells in ankylosing spondylitis. TCRdb passed the 5' RACE reads through MiXCR, listing each CDR3 protein once. The sample holds under 550,000 distinct CDR3 sequences; about 25% are singletons and the top ten take about 0.89%. Details on this clonotype: Its antigen is unknown.

Whole-study findings and limits: Seemingly distinctive of ankylosing spondylitis blood was a TCR beta motif formed by eight highly homologous variants.

CDR3 length equals 13 residues. With 0 bases removed from V and 2 bases from J, the gap between germline ends came to 3 bases. The germline V gene has CDR1 WNHNN and CDR2 SYGVQD (reference sequence). This rearrangement joins TRBV10-1 to TRBJ2-3, with D unresolved. The receptor comes from a male donor with ankylosing spondylitis. The material sequenced was blood, either unsorted or a sorted T cell fraction (not recorded which). The CDR3 loop is CASSESATDTQYF. As DNA, the CDR3 is TGCGCCAGCAGTGAGTCGGCCACAGATACGCAGTATTTT.